A selection of T cell receptor beta chains follows, all from one sample in a study of blood T cell repertoires in COVID-19. The data were produced by immunoSEQ multiplex PCR, yet TCRdb's version contains in-frame clones alone and is incomplete. This sample has 250,000 or so clones, with around 90% found just once. The specimen was peripheral blood. The receptors were sampled from a man in his thirties or forties with COVID-19, enrolled during active disease. Both conserved end residues are part of each CDR3. D genes are given only for firm matches. Some rows mark clone size as missing; the rest say once, few, many or name a class of expanded clone.

TGCAGTGCTAGTGGGGGACTCATAGCCAAAAACATTCAGTACTTC CSASGGLIAKNIQYF - - TRBJ2-4 TRBV20-1
TGCGCCAGCAGCCAAGATCCAGGGAATACCTACGAGCAGTACTTC CASSQDPGNTYEQYF - few TRBJ2-7 TRBV4-1
TGTGCCAGCGCGGACAGGGGGCCGTACGAGCAGTACTTC CASADRGPYEQYF TRBD1 - TRBJ2-7 TRBV27
TGCGCCAGCAGCCAAGCCCCCCCTCAGCTAGCGGGTCTTTTCAATGAGCAGTTCTTC CASSQAPPQLAGLFNEQFF TRBD2 - TRBJ2-1 TRBV4-1
TGTGCCAGCAGGTCGGACAGGGCCACCGGGGAGCTGTTTTTT CASRSDRATGELFF TRBD1 - TRBJ2-2 TRBV2
TGTGCCAGCAGCGGACAGGTCCCATCTAACTATGGCTACACCTTC CASSGQVPSNYGYTF TRBD1 - TRBJ1-2 TRBV2
TGTGCCAGCAGCGTAGAATCTAGCAGGGGCAATGAGCAGTTCTTC CASSVESSRGNEQFF - - TRBJ2-1 TRBV9
TGTGCCAGTAGTATTTGGGGGCTGAACACTGAAGCTTTCTTT CASSIWGLNTEAFF - - TRBJ1-1 TRBV19
TGTGCCAGCAGTTTATCGGACAATCGCTACAATGAGCAGTTCTTC CASSLSDNRYNEQFF - - TRBJ2-1 TRBV27
TGTGCCAGCAGCCCGCGACAGGGCTACGAGCAGTACTTC CASSPRQGYEQYF TRBD1 - TRBJ2-7 TRBV7-3
TGTGCCACCAGTGATCCGGGACTAGGGGACAATGAGCAGTTCTTC CATSDPGLGDNEQFF TRBD2 - TRBJ2-1 TRBV24-1
TGTGCCAGCGGGGCTAGCGGATACAATGAGCAGTTCTTC CASGASGYNEQFF TRBD2 - TRBJ2-1 TRBV7-3
TGTGCCAGCAGTGAATCAACAGTTCCAAAGGTGACCCAGTACTTC CASSESTVPKVTQYF - - TRBJ2-5 TRBV25-1
TGTGCCAGCAGTTACTCTCCAGGGAAGGACGGCGGGGAGCTGTTTTTT CASSYSPGKDGGELFF - - TRBJ2-2 TRBV6-2/TRBV6-3
TGTGCCATCAGTGGTACTAGCGGCTACAATGAGCAGTTCTTC CAISGTSGYNEQFF TRBD2 - TRBJ2-1 TRBV10-3
TGTGCCTGGAGTGTTGGAAGCTTAGCTAGCACAGATACGCAGTATTTT CAWSVGSLASTDTQYF - - TRBJ2-3 TRBV30
TGTGCCAGTAGCCTGCCCGGGACAGCTGGAAACACCATATATTTT CASSLPGTAGNTIYF TRBD1 - TRBJ1-3 TRBV19
TGTGCCAGCTCACCCCAGGGGGACCAGCCCCAGCATTTT CASSPQGDQPQHF TRBD1 - TRBJ1-5 TRBV18
TGTGCCAGCAGTTTCTCGGGGGGCTCTGGAAACACCATATATTTT CASSFSGGSGNTIYF - - TRBJ1-3 TRBV27
TGTGCCAGCAGTTTTCAGGGAATGAACACTGAAGCTTTCTTT CASSFQGMNTEAFF - - TRBJ1-1 TRBV27
TGTGCCAGCAGCTCTGAAGTGGTGGGGGGCACCGGGGAGCTGTTTTTT CASSSEVVGGTGELFF - - TRBJ2-2 TRBV7-3
TGCAGCGCCAAGGGGACAGGGTCTAAGACTGAAGCTTTCTTT CSAKGTGSKTEAFF TRBD1 - TRBJ1-1 TRBV29-1
TGTGCCAGCAGTACGACTAGCGGAGATTACGAGCAGTACTTC CASSTTSGDYEQYF TRBD2 - TRBJ2-7 TRBV28
TGTGCCAGCTCAGCAGGGTATGAGAACACTGAAGCTTTCTTT CASSAGYENTEAFF - once TRBJ1-1 TRBV18
TGTGCCAGTAGTAGCACCGCGCTTGGCGGCGGGGAGCTGTTTTTT CASSSTALGGGELFF - few TRBJ2-2 TRBV19